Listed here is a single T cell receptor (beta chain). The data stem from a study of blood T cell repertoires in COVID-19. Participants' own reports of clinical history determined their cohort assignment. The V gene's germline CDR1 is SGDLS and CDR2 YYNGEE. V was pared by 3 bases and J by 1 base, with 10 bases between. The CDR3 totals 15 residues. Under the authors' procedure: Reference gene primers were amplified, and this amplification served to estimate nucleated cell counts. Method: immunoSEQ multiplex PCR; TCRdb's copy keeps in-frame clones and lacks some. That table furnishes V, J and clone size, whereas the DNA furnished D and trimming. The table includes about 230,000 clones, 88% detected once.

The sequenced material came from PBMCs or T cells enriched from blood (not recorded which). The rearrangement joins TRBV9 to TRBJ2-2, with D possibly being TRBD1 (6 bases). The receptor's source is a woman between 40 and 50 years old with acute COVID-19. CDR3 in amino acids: CASSATQGNTGELFF. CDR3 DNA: TGTGCCAGCAGCGCCACACAGGGGAACACCGGGGAGCTGTTTTTT.